This TCR beta chain stems from a study of blood T cell repertoires in COVID-19 (dated by TCRdb to about 2020). In terms of the full investigation: Samples covering the acute and convalescent phases of COVID-19 were provided by collaborators in the United States, Italy and Spain. The material from the prospective study consisted of cDNA or gDNA derived from T cells, B-cell-depleted T cells, or PBMCs. Deeply sampled blood TCRbeta repertoires from subjects exposed to, actively infected with, or recovered from COVID-19 were included in the dataset. The repertoires were released in a freely available public database intended as a resource for research on the immune response to SARS-CoV-2. The samples were drawn from the first 160 participants of the ongoing ImmuneRACE study and from 950 to 1,500 subjects provided by 6 global collaborators. A de-identified subject ID, COVID-19 status, age in years and sex were almost always included in the sample metadata. HLA class I and class II types, where available, came from metadata supplied by the sample provider rather than from assay-based typing. Paper-wide results and their limitations: The quantity of clinical and demographic metadata differed by source and by participant and was supplied without curation.

On this clone itself: Its antigen remains unidentified. No quality values exist for individual bases; no much larger clone is one base distant.

V and J are trimmed by 0 bases and 2 bases, and the gene matches miss 2 bases of the junction. The germline V gene sets CDR1 to SGHTA and CDR2 to FQGTGA. From the cysteine through the phenylalanine, the CDR3 covers 15 amino acids. The retained sequence is limited to the CDR3, 45 bases, with the frame set at the first base. Participants in the prospective study were enrolled through a virtual design, were aged about 18 to 100 years, and lived in fewer than 30 United States geographic areas. Cohort assignment in the prospective study relied on participant-reported clinical history from a screening survey and a study questionnaire. Exposed participants were defined as having been in contact with someone with a PCR-confirmed or clinician-diagnosed COVID-19 case within 2 weeks of study entry. Each participant in the prospective study had whole blood, serum and a nasopharyngeal or oropharyngeal swab collected by mobile phlebotomists. Participants in the prospective study had the option to provide additional blood draws and questionnaires over a roughly two-month period. Blood samples from the prospective study were shipped frozen or at room temperature prior to DNA extraction.

The immunoSEQ Assay, a bias-controlled multiplex PCR, was used to amplify TCRbeta CDR3 regions from genomic DNA. For the original study's pipeline: The number of nucleated cells in each sample was estimated by amplification of reference gene primers within the assay. To quantify the absolute abundance of each unique TCRbeta CDR3 rearrangement, sequence reads were collapsed and filtered. Productive Simpson clonality was computed per sample as the square root of Simpson's diversity index over productive rearrangements. TCRdb provides this immuneACCESS table in a form limited to in-frame rearrangements. Some clones are lacking; in checked studies, under half of them reflect an unresolved V gene, and why the rest are absent is not known. For V, J and clone size, that table is used; D and trimming come from the DNA. Within this sample are some 360,000 clones, with roughly 86% of them counted one time only. Just over 1% of the sample comes from the top ten.

Recombination linked TRBV7-3 to TRBJ2-7; a stretch of 9 junction bases matches TRBD1. This TCR was sampled from a young woman who had been exposed to COVID-19. Sequencing input: PBMCs or T cells enriched from blood (not recorded which). The CDR3 has the sequence CASSLTTGGAYEQYF. At the DNA level, the sequence is TGTGCCAGCAGCTTAACGACAGGGGGGGCCTACGAGCAGTACTTC.